This T cell receptor beta chain appears in the sequencing data of a study of technical replicates of blood from a handful of donors. Libraries were prepared by immunoSEQ multiplex PCR; TCRdb keeps only in-frame clonotypes and omits some of them. The sample lists about 79,000 clones, roughly 94% seen once, with approximately 0.25% in the top ten. The CDR3 covers 14 residues. The germline V gene encodes CDR1 LGHNT and CDR2 FRNRAP. The V end lost 0 bases, the J end lost 6 bases, and 11 bases lay between the germline ends. This chain uses TRBV12-5 with TRBJ1-2; a possible D gene is TRBD1 (6 bases). The sequence derives from a human donor in good health. Material for sequencing was T cells isolated from PBMCs. CDR3 amino acids: CASGLVTGRDGYTF. The CDR3 nucleotides read TGTGCTAGTGGTTTGGTAACAGGGCGGGATGGCTACACCTTC.